This TCR beta chain came from a study of metastatic and nonmetastatic thyroid tumors. Study-level information: Where malignant and benign thyroid patients were concerned, repertoires were compared across blood and tumor or nodule tissue. General study findings and limits: Compared with benign nodules, malignant thyroid tumors were reported to have significantly higher TCR beta diversity in both blood and tumor.

The table lists this clone with many counts. The antigen is not known. The germline CDR1 and CDR2 sequences are MNHNS and SASEGT. This CDR3 spans 15 amino acids. V gave up 5 bases and J gave up 6 bases; unmatched junction bases: 6. Before thyroid surgery, none of the patients had received any treatment. TCRdb re-analyzed the PCR reads using MiXCR. Among roughly 21,000 clones listed, about a quarter were seen once. Sequencing input: blood. This TCR was recovered from a female donor with papillary thyroid cancer or a benign thyroid nodule (not recorded which). Some clones in this sample may be carry-over from other donors' samples. The chain combines TRBV6-1 with TRBJ1-4, with 10 bases aligning to TRBD1. The CDR3 region is CASSPSGTGDEKLFF. The CDR3, as DNA: TGTGCCAGCAGTCCCTCCGGGACAGGGGATGAAAAACTGTTTTTT.